One and the same sample provided the 25 T cell receptor beta chains below, sequenced in a study of persistence of HIV-infected CD4 T cells. These receptors have no known antigen. Cells were stimulated with overlapping HIV-1 Gag 15-mer peptides. CD40L/CD69 double-negative CD45RO-high memory CD4+ T cells were collected. Sequencing used immunoSEQ version 4 in survey mode. Libraries were prepared by immunoSEQ multiplex PCR; TCRdb keeps only in-frame clonotypes and omits some of them. Altogether tens of thousands of clones are present, approximately 75% being singletons, with the ten largest covering under 2%. Sequences were derived from CD4+ T cells sorted from PBMCs after approximately 20-hour stimulation, sampled from a patient who received antiretroviral therapy. These receptors were collected from an adult man with HIV who was CMV-seropositive.

The rearrangement links TRBV28 to TRBJ1-4; 8 nucleotides agree with TRBD1. Germline CDR1 is MDHEN and CDR2 is SYDVKM. This CDR3 comprises 15 residues. V lost 4 bases and J lost 8; bases outside the gene matches: 9. In DNA, the CDR3 is TGTGCCAGCAGTTCTGAGGAACAGGGGGGGGAAAAACTGTTTTTT. Translating gives CASSSEEQGGEKLFF.

The genes are TRBV7-9 and TRBJ1-5; 9 bases map to TRBD1. This CDR3 region has 14 residues. Germline CDR1 is SEHNR and CDR2 is FQNEAQ (reference sequence). Losses at the gene ends were 5 bases for V and 10 bases for J; bases not matched to a gene: 9. The CDR3 DNA is TGTGCCAGCAGCACAGACAGGGGGTCGAAACCCCAGCATTTT. The encoded protein is CASSTDRGSKPQHF.

The CDR3 reads CASSQAFTGVSGNTIYF. CDR3 bases: TGTGCCAGCAGCCAAGCATTTACGGGGGTCTCTGGAAACACCATATATTTT. The chain joins TRBV3-1 (or the pseudogene TRBV3-2) to TRBJ1-3; tentatively, D is TRBD1 (5 bases). This CDR3 is built from 17 residues. V was trimmed by 1 base and J by 0 bases, leaving 13 bases between them. Germline V CDR1 and CDR2: LGHDT, YNNKEL (reference sequence).

This chain links TRBV5-4 with TRBJ1-2; tentative D call: TRBD1 (5 bases). The CDR3 is 14 residues long. V dropped 4 bases and J dropped 4 bases, with 14 bases sitting between them. In germline, CDR1 is SGHNT, CDR2 YYREEE (reference sequence). The DNA of the CDR3 is TGTGCCAGCAGCCCCGGACGGGACCCCTATGGCTACACCTTC. Its translation is CASSPGRDPYGYTF.

CDR3 residues: CASSISSVKVAGELFF. CDR3 DNA: TGTGCCAGTAGTATAAGTTCAGTTAAGGTCGCCGGGGAGCTGTTTTTT. The V and J genes are TRBV19 and TRBJ2-2; D not resolved. The CDR3 has 16 residues. Germline V gene lookup returns CDR1 LNHDA and CDR2 SQIVND (reference sequence). Trimming stripped 2 bases from V and 6 bases from J, with 16 bases between.

This chain connects TRBV6-6 to TRBJ1-5; 7 bases match TRBD1. CDR3 size: 16 residues. The trim removed 5 bases at V and 0 bases at J, leaving 7 bases unmatched. CDR1 is MNHNY, CDR2 SVGAGI, per germline (reference sequence). The DNA of the CDR3 is TGTGCCAGCAGTCGAGGACAGGCCTATAGCAATCAGCCCCAGCATTTT. Translation gives CASSRGQAYSNQPQHF.

J is TRBJ1-5 and V is TRBV19; D is uncertain. This CDR3 comprises 13 residues. CDR1 is LNHDA, CDR2 SQIVND, per germline (reference sequence). Trimming took off 5 bases at V and 4 bases at J, with 9 bases between the two ends. The CDR3 DNA is TGTGCCAGTAGTCTCCAAAGTAATCAGCCCCAGCATTTT. Its protein product is CASSLQSNQPQHF.

The rearrangement uses TRBV30 and TRBJ2-7; D perhaps matches TRBD1 (6 bases). CDR3 size: 12 residues. V lost 2 bases and J 3 bases, leaving 8 bases between the germline ends. Germline V gene sequence: CDR1 GTSNPN, CDR2 SVGIG (reference sequence). The CDR3 nucleotides read TGTGCCTGGAGTCTACAGGGCTACGAGCAGTACTTC. Translation gives CAWSLQGYEQYF.

The CDR3 DNA follows: TGTGCCATCAGTGACGGCGGTGGGGGCACTGAAGCTTTCTTT. Protein product: CAISDGGGGTEAFF. The J gene is TRBJ1-1, the V gene TRBV10-3; possible D gene TRBD1, 5 bases. V was shortened by 3 bases and J by 4 bases, with 12 bases between the two germline ends. This CDR3 spans 14 amino acids. Germline-derived CDR1 and CDR2 are ENHRY and SYGVKD.

The rearrangement joins TRBV7-2 to TRBJ1-3; tentatively, D is TRBD1 (5 bases). The V end was cut by 5 bases, the J end by 2 bases, with 10 bases between. Per germline, CDR1 SGHTA and CDR2 FQGNSA. The CDR3 spans 14 residues. The chain's CDR3 is CASSPGGPGNTIYF. The CDR3 bases are TGTGCCAGCAGCCCTGGGGGACCTGGAAACACCATATATTTT.

The chain has TRBV5-4 and TRBJ2-7; D is perhaps TRBD1 (6 bases). The CDR3 is 15 amino acids. The V end lost 3 bases, the J end lost 5 bases, and 18 bases lay between the germline ends. CDR1 is SGHNT, CDR2 YYREEE, per germline (reference sequence). The CDR3 loop is CASSYFTGTTHEQYF. The CDR3 DNA reads TGTGCCAGCAGCTACTTCACAGGGACGACCCACGAGCAGTACTTC.

This rearrangement joins TRBV9 to TRBJ2-1, with 14 bases fitting TRBD2. In germline, CDR1 is SGDLS, CDR2 YYNGEE. The CDR3 spans 15 residues. Trimming at V came to 4 bases and at J to 10 bases, leaving 7 bases not matched to a gene. CDR3 DNA: TGTGCCAGCAGCTCCGGGACTAGCGGGGGCCCAGAGCAGTTCTTC. It specifies CASSSGTSGGPEQFF.

The genes are TRBV18 and TRBJ2-4; possibly TRBD1 for D (6 bases). The V and J ends lost 2 bases and 4 bases respectively, with 15 bases between them. CDR1 and CDR2 from the germline V gene are KGHSH and LQKENI. The CDR3 sequence is 16 residues long. Written as DNA, the CDR3 is TGTGCCAGCTCACCAAATGCCGGGCAGGGGAAAAACATTCAGTACTTC. Protein product: CASSPNAGQGKNIQYF.

This clone was counted a few times. The rearrangement joins TRBV3-1 (or the pseudogene TRBV3-2) to TRBJ2-7; 10 positions agree with TRBD2. Germline-derived CDR1 and CDR2 are LGHDT and YNNKEL (reference sequence). V dropped 4 bases and J dropped 7; count of bases not matched to a gene: 10. The CDR3 loop spans 15 amino acids. CDR3 amino acids: CASSRDLAGAGEQYF. CDR3 DNA sequence: TGTGCCAGCAGCCGCGATCTAGCGGGGGCGGGGGAGCAGTACTTC.

This chain joins TRBV27 and TRBJ1-4; 9 bases are a match to TRBD1. This CDR3 region has 15 residues. Germline V gene sequence: CDR1 MNHEY, CDR2 SMNVEV (reference sequence). Unmatched junction bases numbered 9, after V lost 4 bases and J lost 9 bases. The chain's CDR3 is CASSSSSGQGKKLFF. For the CDR3, the DNA is TGTGCCAGCAGTTCGTCCTCGGGACAGGGAAAAAAACTGTTTTTT.

This chain connects TRBV9 to TRBJ2-1; 8 bases line up with TRBD2. The length of the CDR3 is 14 residues. V gave up 4 bases and J gave up 9 bases; unmatched junction bases: 9. The germline CDR1 and CDR2 sequences are SGDLS and YYNGEE. CDR3 region: CASSTELAVGEQFF. The CDR3 DNA sequence: TGTGCCAGCAGCACCGAACTAGCGGTCGGTGAGCAGTTCTTC.

The chain joins TRBV3-1 (or the pseudogene TRBV3-2) to TRBJ2-7, with TRBD1 matching 10 bases. Germline trimming cut 5 bases from V and 3 bases from J; bases unmatched to any gene: 10. Germline V lookup: CDR1 LGHDT, CDR2 YNNKEL (reference sequence). This CDR3 contains 16 residues. As DNA, the CDR3 is TGTGCCAGCAGCTTCTCCTCGGGACAGGGGAACTACGAGCAGTACTTC. Residues: CASSFSSGQGNYEQYF.

V and J are TRBV28 and TRBJ2-2, with D possibly matching TRBD2 (5 bases). Trimming took off 4 bases at V and 8 bases at J, with 14 bases between the two ends. Germline CDR1 is MDHEN and CDR2 is SYDVKM. The CDR3 extends over 14 amino acids. CDR3 amino acids: CASSSSRTGGELFF. The CDR3 region has the DNA TGTGCCAGCAGTTCAAGCAGGACGGGAGGGGAGCTGTTTTTT.

The V and J genes are TRBV4-2 and TRBJ1-1; perhaps TRBD1 as D (5 bases). Germline V CDR1 and CDR2: LGHNA, YNFKEQ. V was clipped by 1 base and J by 6 bases, with 15 bases between them. The CDR3 length is 15 residues. Written as DNA, the CDR3 is TGTGCCAGCAGCCAAGGCGGGGGGTTGGCGGCTGAAGCTTTCTTT. Its translation is CASSQGGGLAAEAFF.

This clone has only one observation. This chain connects TRBV18 to TRBJ2-7; 7 bases are a match to TRBD1. V lost 4 bases, J lost 7 bases, and 10 bases stayed unmatched. This CDR3 region has 14 residues. From germline, CDR1 is KGHSH and CDR2 LQKENI. The DNA of the CDR3 is TGTGCCAGCTCACTCCGGGACAGAGACACTGAGCAGTACTTC. It encodes CASSLRDRDTEQYF.

The chain uses TRBV6-5 and TRBJ1-1; TRBD1 matches 7 bases. The junction had 11 bases not matched to a gene; V was cut back by 4 bases and J by 9 bases. CDR1 is MNHEY, CDR2 SVGAGI, per germline. This CDR3 comprises 14 residues. The CDR3 loop reads CASSFNRDSFKAFF. As DNA, the CDR3 is TGTGCCAGCAGTTTTAACCGGGACAGTTTTAAAGCTTTCTTT.

The CDR3: CASSKERTGAYNSPLHF. The CDR3 region has the DNA TGTGCCAGCAGCAAAGAAAGGACAGGGGCCTATAATTCACCCCTCCACTTT. V and J are TRBV21-1 and TRBJ1-6; the table assigns TRBD1, which was not confirmed against the DNA. TRBV21-1 is a documented pseudogene. The CDR3 covers 17 residues.

The table lists this clone with a few counts. This chain links TRBV28 with TRBJ2-4, with 7 positions matching TRBD1. Germline V gene sequence: CDR1 MDHEN, CDR2 SYDVKM. The CDR3 length is 16 residues. Trimming removed 4 bases from V and 4 bases from J; junction bases left unmatched: 10. As DNA, the CDR3 is TGTGCCAGCAGTTCTCCTCGCCGGGACAGTAAAAACATTCAGTACTTC. This encodes CASSSPRRDSKNIQYF.

The chain employs TRBV2 and TRBJ1-6; D remains ambiguous. Trimming took off 7 bases at V and 6 bases at J, with 10 bases between the two ends. CDR1 is SNHLY and CDR2 is FYNNEI in the germline V gene. The CDR3 contains 13 residues. The CDR3 sequence: CASIGEVNSPLHF. CDR3 DNA: TGTGCCAGCATCGGAGAAGTTAATTCACCCCTCCACTTT.

The gene calls are TRBV20-1 and TRBJ2-7; 9 nucleotides match TRBD1. The junction had 4 bases not matched to a gene; V was cut back by 3 bases and J by 1 base. The CDR3 extends over 14 amino acids. Germline CDR1 and CDR2: DFQATT and SNEGSKA (reference sequence). CDR3 loop: CSASGDRGSYEQYF. The CDR3 bases are TGCAGTGCTAGTGGAGACAGGGGGTCCTACGAGCAGTACTTC.